The 17 T cell receptor beta chains listed next were all sequenced from one sample in a study of response to subunit inactivated influenza vaccine. TCRdb re-analysed the RT-PCR reads in MiXCR, keeping a single row per CDR3 protein. The repertoire has about 780,000 distinct CDR3 sequences, under 20% of them found once; the top ten carry approximately 10%. Sequenced material: PBMCs from blood, taken more than 4 days after vaccination. The receptor set was obtained from a man in his fifties who received an inactivated influenza vaccine.

V usage is TRBV11-2 and J usage is TRBJ2-1, with TRBD1 matching 8 bases. The CDR3 has 17 amino acids. The junction had 9 bases not matched to a gene; V was cut back by 5 bases and J by 0 bases. The V gene's germline CDR1 is SGHAT and CDR2 FQNNGV. CDR3 sequence (DNA): TGTGCCAGCAGCCGCCAGGGACAGGCAAGCTCCTACAATGAGCAGTTCTTC. This codes for CASSRQGQASSYNEQFF. Full variable domain (outside the CDR3, taken from reference TRBV11-2 and TRBJ2-1): EAGVAQSPRYKIIEKRQSVAFWCNPISGHATLYWYQQILGQGPKLLIQFQNNGVVDDSQLPKDRFSAERLKGVDSTLKIQPAKLEDSAVYLCASSRQGQASSYNEQFFGPGTRLTVL.

J is TRBJ1-2 and V is TRBV10-3, with D possibly being TRBD1 (5 bases). V gave up 11 bases and J gave up 4 bases, with 17 bases separating them. There are 13 residues in the CDR3. Germline CDR1 and CDR2: ENHRY and SYGVKD. The chain's CDR3 is CAATGTLLYGYTF. The CDR3 nucleotides are TGTGCCGCTACCGGGACCCTACTCTATGGCTACACCTTC.

This clonotype was seen only a few times. V and J are TRBV29-1 and TRBJ2-7; D is perhaps TRBD2 (5 bases). The V gene lost 4 bases and the J gene lost 7 bases, with 14 bases spanning the gap. The CDR3 consists of 12 residues. Per germline, CDR1 SQVTM and CDR2 ANQGSEA. The CDR3 loop is CSVGVTGWEQYF. In nucleotides, the CDR3 is TGCAGCGTTGGAGTGACGGGATGGGAGCAGTACTTC.

The rearrangement links TRBV11-3 to TRBJ2-1, with 10 positions matching TRBD2. V dropped 5 bases and J dropped 5; count of bases not matched to a gene: 6. Looked up from germline, CDR1 is SGHNT and CDR2 is YENEEA. This CDR3 region has 15 residues. The CDR3 reads CASSETSGPNNEQFF. The CDR3, as DNA: TGTGCCAGCAGCGAGACTAGCGGGCCCAACAATGAGCAGTTCTTC.

This clonotype occurred many times. The chain uses TRBV12-3 or TRBV12-4 and TRBJ2-5, with a weak D call TRBD2 (6 bases). This CDR3 is built from 14 residues. V lost 3 bases to trimming and J lost 5 bases, with 13 bases between them. CDR3 bases: TGTGCCAGCAGTTTTAGGAGTGGGGGGGAGACCCAGTACTTC. As protein: CASSFRSGGETQYF.

In this sample, this clonotype turned up once. The chain combines TRBV4-3 with TRBJ2-3, with 10 bases fitting TRBD1. Germline CDR1 and CDR2: LGHNA and YSLEER. Unmatched junction bases numbered 10, after V lost 3 bases and J lost 1 base. This CDR3 spans 18 amino acids. The CDR3 sequence: CASSQGRQGAIRTDTQYF. CDR3 coding DNA: TGCGCCAGCAGCCAGGGTAGACAGGGGGCCATCCGCACAGATACGCAGTATTTT.

This clonotype was seen at least ten times. V gene TRBV6-1 combines with J gene TRBJ2-1; 8 bases match TRBD1. Germline values: CDR1 MNHNS, CDR2 SASEGT. J gave up 1 base and V 6 bases, and 8 bases lay outside the gene matches. CDR3 size: 16 residues. CDR3 residues: CASSPYTGGSYNEQFF. Here the CDR3 DNA reads TGTGCCAGCAGCCCCTATACAGGGGGGTCCTACAATGAGCAGTTCTTC.

The V and J genes are TRBV18 and TRBJ2-7; the match to TRBD2 covers 14 bases. The junction had 8 bases not matched to a gene; V was cut back by 1 base and J by 3 bases. CDR3 length: 18 amino acids. Germline values: CDR1 KGHSH, CDR2 LQKENI. The CDR3 DNA follows: TGTGCCAGCTCACCACGAACTCCGGGACTAGCGGGGGTCTACGAGCAGTACTTC. Protein sequence: CASSPRTPGLAGVYEQYF.

At least ten counts were recorded for this clonotype. This chain connects TRBV12-3 or TRBV12-4 to TRBJ2-2, with no clear D. CDR3 length: 11 residues. Trimming took 6 bases from V and 6 from J, leaving 5 bases between them. CDR3 DNA sequence: TGTGCCAGCAGCAACGCCGGGGAGCTGTTTTTT. Residues: CASSNAGELFF.

The chain couples TRBV27 to TRBJ1-4, with D possibly being TRBD1 (6 bases). The germline V and J ends were trimmed by 6 bases and 8 bases, with 16 bases remaining between them. CDR1 MNHEY and CDR2 SMNVEV come from the germline V gene (reference sequence). The CDR3 totals 14 residues. The DNA of the CDR3 is TGTGCCAGCAGACCGGACAGCGTAGGAGAAAAACTGTTTTTT. Its protein product is CASRPDSVGEKLFF. The full variable domain, in which reference TRBV27 and TRBJ1-4 provide the parts outside the CDR3, is EAQVTQNPRYLITVTGKKLTVTCSQNMNHEYMSWYRQDPGLGLRQIYYSMNVEVTDKGDVPEGYKVSRKEKRNFPLILESPSPNQTSLYFCASRPDSVGEKLFFGSGTQLSVL.

This clonotype has only a few counts. J is TRBJ2-7 and V is TRBV29-1; 9 bases map to TRBD2. The trim removed 6 bases at V and 5 bases at J, leaving 5 bases unmatched. The V gene's germline CDR1 is SQVTM and CDR2 ANQGSEA. The CDR3 consists of 12 residues. For the CDR3, the DNA is TGCAGCGTGGGCGGGGGGGGGCACGAGCAGTACTTC. Translating gives CSVGGGGHEQYF.

This clonotype was found a few times. The rearrangement uses TRBV12-3 or TRBV12-4 and TRBJ2-1; TRBD2 matches 8 bases. CDR3 length equals 17 residues. Trimming removed 8 bases from V and 4 bases from J; junction bases left unmatched: 16. The CDR3, as DNA: TGTGCCAGCGGGAAGGTTGTTTTAAGCGGGGGTTACAATGAGCAGTTCTTC. This translates into CASGKVVLSGGYNEQFF.

This clonotype was seen repeatedly, ten times or more. The J gene is TRBJ1-1, the V gene TRBV20-1; TRBD1 agrees at 7 bases. Germline values: CDR1 DFQATT, CDR2 SNEGSKA (reference sequence). CDR3 size: 16 residues. V dropped 2 bases and J dropped 8; count of bases not matched to a gene: 17. The CDR3 DNA reads as TGCAGTGCTAGACAGGGGGGACGGCGGTTGGGCTTCGAAGCTTTCTTT. Translation gives CSARQGGRRLGFEAFF.

V usage is TRBV28 and J usage is TRBJ2-1; maybe TRBD2 (6 bases). This CDR3 contains 14 residues. CDR1 is MDHEN and CDR2 is SYDVKM in the germline V gene. V shed 7 bases and J shed 0 bases, with 10 bases lying between them. Written as DNA, the CDR3 is TGTGCCAGCAATAAGCGGGTCTCCTACAATGAGCAGTTCTTC. It codes for CASNKRVSYNEQFF.

This chain connects TRBV12-3 or TRBV12-4 to TRBJ2-5, with D maybe TRBD1 (7 bases). The V gene lost 6 bases and the J gene lost 2 bases, with 16 bases spanning the gap. There are 15 residues in the CDR3. In nucleotides, the CDR3 is TGTGCCAGCAGCTCAGGGGGGACTCTACAAGAGACCCAGTACTTC. It yields the protein CASSSGGTLQETQYF.

This clonotype was seen only a few times. This chain connects TRBV20-1 to TRBJ2-1; TRBD1 matches at 12 bases. V shed 5 bases and J 5 bases; nucleotides not matched to a gene: 4. CDR3 length: 14 amino acids. Looked up from germline, CDR1 is DFQATT and CDR2 is SNEGSKA (reference sequence). The CDR3 bases are TGCAGTGCTTGGGACAGGGGGCCCAACAATGAGCAGTTCTTC. Translation gives CSAWDRGPNNEQFF.

This sequence joins TRBV6-2 or TRBV6-3 and TRBJ2-5; 15 nucleotides line up with TRBD2. The CDR3 has 18 residues. Germline-derived CDR1 and CDR2 are MNHEY and SVGEGT. V lost 5 bases and J lost 7; bases outside the gene matches: 14. The CDR3 loop is CASSASLRTSGGERTQYF. CDR3 DNA: TGTGCCAGCAGTGCTTCCCTCCGGACTAGCGGGGGGGAAAGGACCCAGTACTTC.